The present TCR beta chain was sequenced within a study of spatial heterogeneity in lung cancer. Study-wide background: For the average unique TCR and UMI combination, more than 9.5 occurrences appeared in raw reads. Study-level results: Intratumoral expanded alpha and beta TCR counts were found to track tumor mutation counts.

Time point defined: sample taken at primary tumor resection. The donors, approximately 66 patients with untreated early-stage non-small cell lung cancer, provided the samples. Material for sequencing was whole RNA from tumor, nontumor lung or frozen PBMC, left unsorted. Germline V gives CDR1 LGHNA, CDR2 YSLEER. The CDR3 contains 16 residues. Deletions cut 1 base from V and 5 bases from J, with 14 bases between. This clonotype was seen at least ten times. Its specificity is unknown. On each TCR cDNA molecule, a unique molecular identifier was present. MiXCR was run by TCRdb on the 5' RACE reads, yielding one entry per CDR3 protein. This table holds approximately 7,400 distinct CDR3 sequences, about 7% found once.

The clonotype was recovered from a male donor with early-stage non-small cell lung cancer. The chain combines TRBV4-3 with TRBJ1-4; D not certain. Sample: lung tumor tissue, taken at surgery. CDR3 DNA sequence: TGCGCCAGCAGCCAAGTAGGCGGGGTTCTAAATGAAAAACTGTTTTTT. As protein: CASSQVGGVLNEKLFF.